The source of this T cell receptor beta chain is a study of blood T cell repertoires in COVID-19. Background on the study: From T cells, B-cell-depleted T cells, or PBMCs came the material, which was cDNA or gDNA.

V dropped 7 bases and J dropped 6 bases, with 15 bases sitting between them. CDR3 length equals 13 residues. Sequencing used immunoSEQ multiplex PCR; TCRdb keeps in-frame clones, though not all of them. The sample lists around 130,000 clones; about four fifths were seen once. This clone has just one count. The sequence was obtained from a human donor in a cohort sampled during active COVID-19. Input material: peripheral blood. V and J are TRBV12-3 or TRBV12-4 and TRBJ1-2; D is perhaps TRBD1 (5 bases). CDR3 amino acids: CASTTGAGHGYTF. The CDR3 DNA reads as TGTGCCAGCACCACGGGCGCGGGACATGGCTACACCTTC.